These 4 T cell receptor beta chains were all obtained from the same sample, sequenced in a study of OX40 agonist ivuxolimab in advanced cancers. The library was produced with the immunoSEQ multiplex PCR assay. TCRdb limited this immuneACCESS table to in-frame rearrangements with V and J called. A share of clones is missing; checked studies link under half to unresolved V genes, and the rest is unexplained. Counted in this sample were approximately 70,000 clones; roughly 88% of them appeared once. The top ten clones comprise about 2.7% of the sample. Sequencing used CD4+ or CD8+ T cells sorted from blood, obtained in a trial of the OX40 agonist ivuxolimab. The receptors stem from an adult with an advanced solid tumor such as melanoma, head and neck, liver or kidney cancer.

The DNA of the CDR3 is TGCGCCAGCTCCTTTGGATCGGGGGATACGCAGTATTTT. Its protein product is CASSFGSGDTQYF. The chain couples TRBV5-1 to TRBJ2-3, with D maybe TRBD2 (5 bases). V was shortened by 7 bases and J by 6 bases, with 15 bases between the two germline ends. This CDR3 has 13 amino acids. From germline, CDR1 is SGHRS and CDR2 YFSETQ.

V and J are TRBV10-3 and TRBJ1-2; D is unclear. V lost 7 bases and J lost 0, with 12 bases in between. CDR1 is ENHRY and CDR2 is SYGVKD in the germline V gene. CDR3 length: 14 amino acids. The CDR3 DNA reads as TGTGCCATCACCCCGACCGACGCTAACTATGGCTACACCTTC. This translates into CAITPTDANYGYTF.

As DNA, the CDR3 is TGTGCCAGCAGAATTAAGGTGGGAGAGACTGAAGCTTTCTTT. This gives the protein CASRIKVGETEAFF. The chain couples TRBV7-2 to TRBJ1-1; D is ambiguous. The length of the CDR3 is 14 residues. Germline CDR1 reads SGHTA; CDR2 reads FQGNSA. The ends were cut back, 6 bases at V and 5 bases at J, with 16 bases in the middle. Supplemented by reference TRBV7-2 and TRBJ1-1, the full variable domain reads GAGVSQSPSNKVTEKGKDVELRCDPISGHTALYWYRQSLGQGLEFLIYFQGNSAPDKSGLPSDRFSAERTGGSVSTLTIQRTQQEDSAVYLCASRIKVGETEAFFGQGTRLTVV.

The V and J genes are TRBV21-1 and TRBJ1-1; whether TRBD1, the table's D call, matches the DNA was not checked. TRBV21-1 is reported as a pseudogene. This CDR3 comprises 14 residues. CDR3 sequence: CASSRDNMNTEAFF. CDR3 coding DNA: TGTGCCAGCAGCAGGGACAACATGAACACTGAAGCTTTCTTT.